Included here is one T cell receptor beta chain sequence, with context. Its antigen is unknown. The sample is drawn from a study of cytomegalovirus exposure and HLA in healthy donors (dated by TCRdb to the late 2010s). As for the study more broadly: According to an earlier analysis of a few hundred of the donors, 200 million or so T cells yielded over 100 million unique TCR beta sequences and 276 Gb of sequence data. About 300 gigabases of sequencing data and about 92 million unique TCR sequences made up an early release that covered 640 HLA-typed donors. Of the 300 to 500 genotyped donors, approximately 81% were placed in the genetic ancestry cluster associated with self-reported Caucasian donors. The study was designed to test whether signatures of past pathogen exposure could be identified by cataloging public T cell receptors. Using immunosequencing, the study profiled T cell repertoires from approximately 700 subjects and related those repertoires to cytomegalovirus serostatus. A separate validation cohort of approximately 120 different subjects was used in addition to the approximately 700-subject first cohort. The study combined high-throughput TCR immunosequencing, statistical association of individual TCRs with disease status, and machine learning to predict cytomegalovirus infection status. A later analysis re-analyzed previously published TCR beta repertoires from 666 donors and added high-resolution HLA genotyping to study TCR occurrence patterns. In the later analysis, no new phenotypic data were used to find candidate immune exposures; instead, reliance was placed on TCR beta sequences and their occurrence across donors. To decide whether each TCR beta V gene segment behaved as functional or pseudogenic, an earlier analysis of approximately 600 of the donors relied on high-throughput TCR beta sequencing. Donor age, sex, ethnicity and CMV serostatus were collected together with the repertoire data. Genome-wide SNP genotypes for about 65% of the roughly 670 donors were used in a later genetic analysis, which treated that subset as a discovery cohort. Every repertoire in the discovery cohort had been generated on one and the same sequencing platform. Class I and class II HLA loci were covered by the typing at four-digit resolution. Typing coverage varied by locus: about 629-640 donors for A, B, C, DRB1 and DQB1; more than 500 for DQA1; more than 600 for DPA1; roughly 450 for DPB1. Because of strong linkage in the cohort, roughly five DR-DQ haplotypes were treated as single units for association and clustering. Among 398 genotyped donors of the cohort, an average of about 240,000 unique TCR beta nucleotide sequences were sequenced per donor, roughly 20% of them non-productive. Overall study results and their limits: When HLA alleles, especially DR and DQ, strongly co-occurred, attributing TCR associations to individual alleles was difficult. According to a later analysis, most CMV-associated TCR beta chains appeared to be HLA-restricted, and the HLA associations seemed to be driven largely by CMV exposure. A few of the identified cytomegalovirus-associated TCR beta chains were confirmed in vitro to be specific for cytomegalovirus antigens. A further reported finding was that TCR beta sequences accurately predicted the HLA-A and HLA-B alleles for most subjects in the first cohort. Some IMGT-functional V segments, including TRBV6-2 and TRBV6-3, could not be told apart with the 87-base-pair reads, so those segments were excluded. An earlier analysis of 587 of the donors showed that most TCR beta V segments appeared in productive rearrangements either about 90% or about 30% of the time, which broadly matched IMGT annotations. In a later analysis, TCR association rates were found to vary across HLA loci, with the most associated TCRs seen for DRB1 alleles and the fewest for HLA-C alleles. According to a later genetic analysis, donors in an Asian-associated ancestry cluster had fewer N-insertions in productive TCRs than the approximately 610-donor mean. Roughly uniform sequencing depth across donors was assumed in presence/absence analyses, although this assumption may not hold. The authors suggested that the approach could potentially be extended to other disease states and immunological phenotypes. HLA typing was unavailable for some donors at each locus, so association tests used only the typed subset. In this cohort, only TCR beta chains were sequenced, and detectable features were limited by the absence of alpha or paired-chain data. In a later genetic analysis, a missense DCLRE1C variant was associated with V-gene and J-gene trimming of TCR beta chains, and the association was replicated in an independent cohort. Compared with equally common non-associated chains, HLA-associated TCR beta chains in a later analysis were more clonally expanded and had lower generation probabilities. Correlated functional status among segregating V segments might reflect linkage disequilibrium, but an unknown experimental factor could not be ruled out. Over 15 rarely observed V segments, including chromosome 9 orphons, were excluded from the earlier analysis of approximately 600 of the donors because counts were too low. The only immune exposure information available for the cohort was CMV serostatus. The classifier was reported to diagnose cytomegalovirus status with high specificity and sensitivity in both the original and validation cohorts. The study listed 164 TCR beta chains as associated with cytomegalovirus. In a later analysis, several top co-occurrence clusters were reported to appear linked to parvovirus B19, influenza, CMV and Epstein-Barr virus. A group of highly shared sequence variants was considered likely to be a technical artifact of the sequencing pipeline. At a false discovery rate of 0.05, a later analysis linked approximately 18,000 TCR beta sequences to specific HLA alleles. While some public TCRs were present in many individuals, most TCR sequences turned up only very rarely across donors.

Library prep was done by the immunoSEQ multiplex PCR assay. For the multiplex PCR, a mixture combining 60 forward primers for TCR Vbeta segments and 13 reverse primers for TCR Jbeta segments was used. A multiplex PCR assay on genomic DNA amplified the CDR3 region of rearranged TCR beta genes. Amplified TCR beta libraries were sequenced as 87-base-pair reads on the Illumina HiSeq System. Regarding the original processing steps: Across the roughly 640 repertoires, a later analysis counted 80 million or so unique TCR beta chains, some 11 million of which were shared by at least two donors. Raw reads were error-corrected and collapsed into unique sequences by a nearest-neighbor algorithm in which closely related sequences were merged to remove PCR and sequencing errors. To assign V, D and J gene segments, CDR3 sequences were aligned to IMGT reference sequences. For a sequence to be retained, at least a six-nucleotide match to both a V gene segment and a J gene segment was required. Rearrangements were classified as productive when the CDR3 lacked stop codons and remained in frame with V and J, and all other rearrangements were classified as non-productive. CDR3 was defined according to IMGT convention as the region running from the second conserved V-encoded cysteine to the conserved J-encoded phenylalanine. Sequences without an unambiguous match to a single V gene segment were excluded from the earlier analysis of 450 to 650 of the donors. An earlier analysis of 450 to 650 of the donors called V segments functional above 56.7% productive rearrangements and segregating when the between-donor standard deviation exceeded 5%. A statistical classification framework was developed to diagnose cytomegalovirus status using the catalog of TCR beta chain sequences. V and J gene assignment, in a later analysis, came from comparing TCR nucleotide sequences with IMGT/GENE-DB human TR gene sequences. Using the TCRdist pipeline, a later analysis assigned CDR3 sequences along with most-parsimonious VDJ recombination scenarios. In a later analysis, each TCR beta chain was defined by its CDR3 amino acid sequence together with its V-gene family, and reads without a unique V-gene family were excluded. To address suspected cross-contamination and a sequencing artifact, a later analysis removed under 600 highly shared, low-generation-probability nucleotide sequences. For each public chain, a later analysis derived a clonal expansion index from normalized ranks of inferred template counts within each repertoire. In a later analysis, generation probabilities were computed using a VDJ recombination model fitted to out-of-frame rearrangements, and the results were checked against IGoR. In a later analysis, hypergeometric tests were used to score TCR-TCR, TCR-HLA and TCR-CMV co-occurrence, with a repertoire-size bias correction applied to TCR pairs. In a later analysis, false discovery rates were estimated by permuting HLA or CMV assignments 20 times. In a later analysis, co-occurring TCRs were grouped with DBSCAN, and TCRdist sequence similarity was added when clustering was performed within HLA-allele-positive subsets. Co-occurrence clustering excluded repertoires with fewer than 30,000 or more than 120,000 public chains, plus five with anomalous nucleotide sharing. TCRdb's version of the immuneACCESS table is confined to in-frame rearrangements and falls short of the full clone set. An unresolved V gene accounts for under half of the shortfall where checked; the remainder is of unknown origin. V and J calls and clone size follow that table, whereas D and trimming were derived from the DNA. The table of this sample itemizes about 200,000 clones. The ten most abundant clones make up around 1.1% of the sample.

The cohort consisted of 666 healthy bone marrow donors. At the time of sampling, every cohort member was nominally healthy, though immune exposures that went unrecorded were likely present. The donor tested CMV seropositive and was one of the 289 seropositive cohort members. Each donor provided a peripheral blood sample, and peripheral blood mononuclear cells were used for TCR beta sequencing. The Qiagen DNeasy Blood Extraction Kit was used to extract genomic DNA from the blood cell samples. The germline V gene sets CDR1 to ENHRY and CDR2 to SYGVKD. The germline V end is reduced by 6 bases and the J end by 6 bases; junction bases left unmatched: 6. Including cysteine and phenylalanine, the CDR3 has 15 amino acids. Only the CDR3 DNA is retained, 45 bases long and in frame from the first base.

Material: PBMCs. The origin of this receptor is a girl aged 2 to 9 in good health and CMV-seropositive. The chain joins TRBV10-3 to TRBJ2-3, and 13 junctional nucleotides match TRBD2. The CDR3 region has the sequence CAIREGLAGLDTQYF. The DNA reads TGTGCCATCAGGGAGGGACTAGCGGGATTGGATACGCAGTATTTT.